This T cell receptor beta chain was profiled in a study of Graves' ophthalmopathy and Graves' hyperthyroidism. This clonotype was found many times. Amplified material comprised TCR beta CDR3 regions derived from RNA transcripts. Scientists carried out first-round RT-PCR using HTBI primers and then a second-round multiplex PCR. TCRdb analysed the multiplex PCR reads with MiXCR anew, one entry per CDR3 protein. This sample carries 300,000 to 450,000 distinct CDR3 sequences, about 15% of them seen once, and the ten largest clones take roughly 2.4%. Germline V gene data show CDR1 as DFQATT and CDR2 as SNEGSKA (reference sequence). V was pared by 5 bases and J by 2 bases, with 18 bases of the junction left unmatched. The length of the CDR3 is 17 residues.

This receptor was obtained from an adult woman with stable Graves' hyperthyroidism. This rearrangement joins TRBV20-1 to TRBJ2-7; 7 nucleotides agree with TRBD2. The sample comprised peripheral blood. CDR3 sequence (DNA): TGCAGTGCTTACCCAACTCGGCGCGGGAGAGGGACCTACGAGCAGTACTTC. The encoded protein is CSAYPTRRGRGTYEQYF.